This T cell receptor beta chain came from a study of T cells after yellow fever vaccination. Whole-study results and caveats: Highly abundant clonotypes carried over from the bulk population could end up in FACS-sorted repertoires as contaminants. Reappearing after the booster were most of the clones from primary vaccination (96% CD4, around 88% CD8).

The trim removed 9 bases at V and 1 base at J, leaving 4 bases unmatched. The CDR3 contains 13 residues. This clonotype was seen many times. The antigen remains undetermined. TCRdb reprocessed the 5' RACE reads with MiXCR, giving one entry per CDR3 protein. The sample shows some 340,000 distinct CDR3 sequences, over 4% of them seen only once. This receptor was obtained from a young man who received the YFV17D yellow fever vaccine. The chain combines TRBV12-3 or TRBV12-4 with TRBJ2-7; 9 bases agree with TRBD1. Sequenced material: PBMCs, taken 5 days after the yellow fever booster vaccination. Here the CDR3 reads CASGTGRSYEQYF. The CDR3 bases are TGTGCCAGTGGGACAGGGAGGTCCTACGAGCAGTACTTC.